Each of the 13 T cell receptor beta chains below was sequenced from the same sample in a study of blood T cell repertoires in COVID-19. This table comes from immunoSEQ multiplex PCR, and its TCRdb copy is limited to in-frame clones, with some not included. Of 100,000 to 150,000 clones listed, around 83% are singletons. The sequencing input was peripheral blood. The receptors here all came from an elderly woman with COVID-19, enrolled during active disease.

The chain combines TRBV24-1 with TRBJ1-6, with D perhaps TRBD1 (5 bases). Germline CDR1 and CDR2: KGHDR and SFDVKD. Trimming took 4 bases from V and 7 from J, leaving 7 bases between them. CDR3 length equals 13 residues. CDR3 coding DNA: TGTGCCACCAGTGAGGCAGGGAATTCACCCCTCCACTTT. Its translation: CATSEAGNSPLHF.

J is TRBJ2-1 and V is TRBV28; unclear D gene. This CDR3 comprises 13 residues. Trimming removed 1 base from V and 7 bases from J, with 8 bases in between. Germline V gene lookup returns CDR1 MDHEN and CDR2 SYDVKM. The CDR3 DNA sequence: TGTGCCAGCAGTTTATCCCGAGTAAATGAGCAGTTCTTC. It specifies CASSLSRVNEQFF.

V is TRBV11-3 and J is TRBJ2-2; 10 bases match TRBD2. CDR3 length: 16 amino acids. Trimming removed 5 bases from V and 3 bases from J; junction bases left unmatched: 6. Germline CDR1 is SGHNT and CDR2 is YENEEA. CDR3 loop: CASSKREGLDTGELFF. CDR3 coding DNA: TGTGCCAGCAGCAAGCGGGAGGGCCTGGACACCGGGGAGCTGTTTTTT.

V is TRBV2 and J is TRBJ2-7; 7 bases line up with TRBD1. Germline CDR1 SNHLY, CDR2 FYNNEI. Unmatched junction bases numbered 7, after V lost 6 bases and J lost 5 bases. There are 13 residues in the CDR3. CDR3 region: CASSQQTGNEQYF. CDR3 in DNA: TGTGCCAGCAGCCAACAGACAGGGAACGAGCAGTACTTC. Using reference TRBV2 and TRBJ2-7 for the parts outside the CDR3, the full variable domain is EPEVTQTPSHQVTQMGQEVILRCVPISNHLYFYWYRQILGQKVEFLVSFYNNEISEKSEIFDDQFSVERPDGSNFTLKIRSTKLEDSAMYFCASSQQTGNEQYFGPGTRLTVT.

This chain joins TRBV12-3 or TRBV12-4 and TRBJ1-2, with D possibly being TRBD1 (6 bases). The CDR3 has 13 residues. V was shortened by 7 bases and J by 8 bases, with 17 bases between the two germline ends. The CDR3 reads CASNPGRGGGYTF. As DNA, the CDR3 is TGTGCCAGCAACCCCGGCAGGGGCGGCGGCTACACCTTC.

The chain uses TRBV11-3 and TRBJ2-2, with a weak D call TRBD1 (5 bases). V lost 3 bases to trimming and J lost 2 bases, with 10 bases between them. The CDR3 runs 15 residues. The V gene's germline CDR1 is SGHNT and CDR2 YENEEA. CDR3 sequence: CASSFGTGNTGELFF. In nucleotides, the CDR3 is TGTGCCAGCAGCTTCGGCACAGGCAACACCGGGGAGCTGTTTTTT.

The chain uses TRBV7-6 and TRBJ2-7; TRBD2 aligns across 8 bases. Germline CDR1 reads SGHVS; CDR2 reads FNYEAQ. The ends lost 0 bases at V and 4 bases at J; junction bases unmatched: 14. The CDR3 spans 18 residues. The CDR3 region is CASSLAAGAGIRNYEQYF. Written as DNA, the CDR3 is TGTGCCAGCAGCTTAGCAGCGGGAGCCGGCATACGGAATTACGAGCAGTACTTC.

CDR3 nucleotide sequence: TGTGCCAGCTCAAAGGGGACTAGCGGGACGAACACCGGGGAGCTGTTTTTT. This translates into CASSKGTSGTNTGELFF. This chain uses TRBV3-1 (or the pseudogene TRBV3-2) with TRBJ2-2, with TRBD2 matching 13 bases. The CDR3 has 17 amino acids. The germline CDR1 and CDR2 sequences are LGHDT and YNNKEL (reference sequence). The trim removed 8 bases at V and 0 bases at J, leaving 6 bases unmatched.

This clone has only a few counts. The genes are TRBV3-1 (or the pseudogene TRBV3-2) and TRBJ1-3; a possible D gene is TRBD1 (5 bases). This CDR3 contains 16 residues. The ends were cut back, 1 base at V and 1 base at J, with 11 bases in the middle. From germline, CDR1 is LGHDT and CDR2 YNNKEL (reference sequence). CDR3 nucleotide sequence: TGTGCCAGCAGCCAAGGTGGGGCATTTTCTGGAAACACCATATATTTT. It encodes CASSQGGAFSGNTIYF.

This clone was seen a few times. The chain combines TRBV20-1 with TRBJ2-7; 8 positions agree with TRBD1. Germline-derived CDR1 and CDR2 are DFQATT and SNEGSKA (reference sequence). The length of the CDR3 is 11 residues. With 6 bases clipped from V and 6 bases from J, the junction kept 4 bases outside the gene matches. DNA for the CDR3: TGCAGTGCAGACAGGGGCCCCGAGCAGTACTTC. It yields the protein CSADRGPEQYF.

The chain carries TRBV6-5 and TRBJ1-1; 7 bases fit TRBD1. Germline V gives CDR1 MNHEY, CDR2 SVGAGI. Trimming took 0 bases from V and 10 from J; bases not matched to a gene: 2. The CDR3 sequence is 12 residues long. The CDR3 bases are TGTGCCAGCAGTTACTCGACAGGGTTAGCTTTCTTT. Translating gives CASSYSTGLAFF.

V is TRBV10-1 and J is TRBJ2-7, with 13 bases matching TRBD2. The CDR3 totals 17 residues. The V and J ends lost 2 bases and 3 bases, in that order; junction bases with no gene match: 7. Germline V gene sequence: CDR1 WNHNN, CDR2 SYGVQD (reference sequence). CDR3 DNA: TGCGCCAGCAGTGAGAGTTTGGGGACTAGCGGGAACTACGAGCAGTACTTC. This codes for CASSESLGTSGNYEQYF.

The rearrangement uses TRBV9 and TRBJ2-1, with 11 positions matching TRBD2. The V and J ends lost 3 bases and 7 bases, in that order; junction bases with no gene match: 12. CDR3 length: 17 residues. The germline CDR1 and CDR2 sequences are SGDLS and YYNGEE. CDR3 coding DNA: TGTGCCAGCAGCGATAGTAGTCTAGCGGGAGGCTCAAATGAGCAGTTCTTC. Translated, it gives CASSDSSLAGGSNEQFF.